The 5 T cell receptor beta chains below all came from one sample that was sequenced in a study of beta chain features in type 1 diabetes. Every bit of the isolated RNA underwent reverse transcription, so sequencing read expressed TCRB transcripts. The assay was immunoSEQ multiplex PCR, and TCRdb's table has in-frame clones only and misses some. The table shows hundreds of thousands of clones, with more than 12% occurring only once. Whole-study results and caveats: A moderate, significant TCRB CDR3 shortening appeared in type 1 diabetes across four CD4+ subsets.

These receptors' targets are unknown. Sequencing was carried out using naive CD4+ T cells from blood. Every receptor here comes from a young man with type 1 diabetes.

A remark on this clone: The same CDR3 also results from other DNA sequences found in this sample. This chain connects TRBV5-1 to TRBJ1-5; tentatively, D is TRBD1 (5 bases). V gave up 0 bases and J gave up 2 bases, with 9 bases separating them. This CDR3 spans 15 amino acids. Per germline, CDR1 SGHRS and CDR2 YFSETQ. DNA of the CDR3: TGCGCCAGCAGCTTGGTGCCGGGGGGCAATCAGCCCCAGCATTTT. This codes for CASSLVPGGNQPQHF. Full variable domain (outside the CDR3, taken from reference TRBV5-1 and TRBJ1-5): KAGVTQTPRYLIKTRGQQVTLSCSPISGHRSVSWYQQTPGQGLQFLFEYFSETQRNKGNFPGRFSGRQFSNSRSEMNVSTLELGDSALYLCASSLVPGGNQPQHFGDGTRLSIL.

The CDR3 region has the DNA TGCGCCAGCAGCTTACAGGGCAACGGGGTCCAAGAGACCCAGTACTTC. Amino acid sequence: CASSLQGNGVQETQYF. The chain links TRBV5-1 to TRBJ2-5; D perhaps matches TRBD1 (6 bases). V lost 2 bases, J lost 1 base, and 15 bases lay in between. CDR1 and CDR2 (germline): SGHRS, YFSETQ. This CDR3 has 16 amino acids.

This clone was seen more than once but under ten times. The chain employs TRBV30 and TRBJ1-1, with D tentatively TRBD1 (6 bases). V was pared by 3 bases and J by 6 bases, with 14 bases between. CDR1 and CDR2 from the germline V gene are GTSNPN and SVGIG (reference sequence). The CDR3 sequence is 13 residues long. The CDR3, as DNA: TGTGCCTGGAGCGTGCAGGGGAAGTCTGAAGCTTTCTTT. Translation gives CAWSVQGKSEAFF.

This clone was counted only a few times. The chain has TRBV7-9 and TRBJ2-7, with no clear D. V dropped 5 bases and J dropped 7 bases, with 12 bases sitting between them. The CDR3 contains 12 residues. The germline V gene encodes CDR1 SEHNR and CDR2 FQNEAQ (reference sequence). Here the CDR3 DNA reads TGTGCCAGCAGCCCGATTGCCCCAGAGCAGTACTTC. Its protein is CASSPIAPEQYF.

V gene TRBV29-1 combines with J gene TRBJ2-1; no reliable D call. V dropped 4 bases and J dropped 8 bases, with 6 bases sitting between them. CDR1 is SQVTM, CDR2 ANQGSEA, per germline. CDR3 size: 10 residues. CDR3 region: CSVAVYEQFF. The CDR3, as DNA: TGCAGCGTTGCAGTGTATGAGCAGTTCTTC.